Below, one T cell receptor (beta chain) is given with its context. This sample is part of a study of shared clonotypes between healthy human individuals. The V gene's germline CDR1 is MGHRA and CDR2 YSYEKL. The CDR3 has 17 amino acids. The V end lost 0 bases, the J end lost 0 bases, and 11 bases lay between the germline ends. Generated by immunoSEQ multiplex PCR, the TCRdb table keeps only in-frame clones and is missing some. The sample lists 2 million to 2.5 million clones; approximately 96% were seen once. This sequence originates from a man aged 18 to 35 in good health. The chain is built from TRBV4-1 and TRBJ2-2, with D unclear. Sequenced sample: naive CD4+ T cells sorted from blood. Subset specified: CD45RA+ positively selected. The CDR3 reads CASSQESRRANTGELFF. The CDR3, as DNA: TGCGCCAGCAGCCAAGAATCACGTAGAGCGAACACCGGGGAGCTGTTTTTT.